These 3 T cell receptor beta chains were all obtained from the same sample, sequenced in a study of response to subunit inactivated influenza vaccine. TCRdb used MiXCR to reprocess the RT-PCR reads, holding one entry per CDR3 protein. The table records about 310,000 distinct CDR3 sequences, 21% of them present only once. Here the sequenced sample was PBMCs from blood, taken around 22 months after vaccination. Receptor source: a man aged 45 to 75 who received an inactivated influenza vaccine.

In this sample, this clonotype turned up a few times. J is TRBJ2-7 and V is TRBV9; the D is unclear. V lost 0 bases, J lost 2 bases, and 12 bases lay in between. The CDR3 sequence is 15 residues long. CDR1 is SGDLS, CDR2 YYNGEE, per germline. DNA of the CDR3: TGTGCCAGCAGCGTAGGGGTCAGCCATACCTACGAGCAGTACTTC. This gives the protein CASSVGVSHTYEQYF.

This clonotype was recorded at least ten times. The genes are TRBV4-1 and TRBJ1-4; TRBD1 might be the D (6 bases). Between the trimmed V and J ends, which lost 4 bases and 7 bases, there was a span of 16 bases. Germline V gene sequence: CDR1 MGHRA, CDR2 YSYEKL. The CDR3 runs to 15 residues. CDR3 sequence (DNA): TGCGCCAGCAGCCCGGATGACAGGTTTGGTGAAAAACTGTTTTTT. Translated: CASSPDDRFGEKLFF.

This clonotype was recorded a few times. The J gene is TRBJ1-2, the V gene TRBV6-2 or TRBV6-3, with a weak D call TRBD1 (5 bases). This CDR3 contains 16 residues. Germline CDR1 is MNHEY and CDR2 is SVGEGT. With 6 bases removed from V and 5 bases from J, the gap between germline ends came to 22 bases. CDR3 sequence reads: CASRPGLKGSLYGYTF. CDR3 DNA sequence: TGTGCCAGCAGACCCGGCCTGAAGGGGAGTTTGTATGGCTACACCTTC.